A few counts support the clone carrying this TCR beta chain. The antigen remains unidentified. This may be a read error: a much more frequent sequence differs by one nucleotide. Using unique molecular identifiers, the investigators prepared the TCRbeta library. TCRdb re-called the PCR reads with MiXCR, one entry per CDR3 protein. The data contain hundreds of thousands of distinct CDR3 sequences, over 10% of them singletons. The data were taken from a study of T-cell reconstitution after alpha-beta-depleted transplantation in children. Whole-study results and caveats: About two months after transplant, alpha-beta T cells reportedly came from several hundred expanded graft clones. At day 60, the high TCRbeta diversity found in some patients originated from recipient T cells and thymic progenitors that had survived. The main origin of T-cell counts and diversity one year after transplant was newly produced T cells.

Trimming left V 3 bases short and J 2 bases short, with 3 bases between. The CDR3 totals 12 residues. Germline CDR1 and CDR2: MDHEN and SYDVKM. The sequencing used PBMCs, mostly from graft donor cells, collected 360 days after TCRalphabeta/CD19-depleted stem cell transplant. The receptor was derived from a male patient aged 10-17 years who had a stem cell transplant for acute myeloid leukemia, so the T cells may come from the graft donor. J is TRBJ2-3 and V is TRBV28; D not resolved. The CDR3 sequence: CASSFTTDTQYF. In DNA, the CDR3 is TGTGCCAGCAGTTTCACCACAGATACGCAGTATTTT.